This is a list of T cell receptor beta chains from one sample in a study of shared clonotypes between healthy human individuals. Clones were sequenced by immunoSEQ multiplex PCR, and TCRdb holds only the in-frame ones, with some missing. This sample yields millions of clones, of which more than 80% are seen a single time; over 0.12% belongs to the top ten. Sequenced input: naive CD4+ T cells sorted from blood. Every receptor here comes from a man aged 18-30 years in good health. CDR3s include the opening cysteine and the closing phenylalanine or tryptophan. A D gene is named only where the DNA matches it firmly. The size of a clone is reported for some rows only, either as once, few or many, or as a class for expanded clones.

J: TRBJ2-7; size: .; D: TRBD2; V: TRBV5-4; CDR3: CASSTPSGEQYF; DNA: TGTGCCAGCAGCACCCCTAGCGGGGAGCAGTACTTC
J: TRBJ2-5; size: .; D: .; V: TRBV28; CDR3: CASSFREWETQYF; DNA: TGTGCCAGCAGTTTCCGGGAGTGGGAGACCCAGTACTTC
J: TRBJ1-2; size: .; D: .; V: TRBV18; CDR3: CASSPSGMGGYTF; DNA: TGTGCCAGCTCACCATCAGGAATGGGAGGCTACACCTTC
J: TRBJ1-3; size: once; D: TRBD1; V: TRBV5-1; CDR3: CASSFESGGSGNTIYF; DNA: TGCGCCAGCAGCTTTGAGTCAGGGGGCTCTGGAAACACCATATATTTT
J: TRBJ2-7; size: .; D: TRBD2; V: TRBV30; CDR3: CAWRWASGGVQYF; DNA: TGTGCCTGGAGATGGGCTAGCGGGGGCGTACAGTACTTC
J: TRBJ2-7; size: .; D: TRBD1; V: TRBV27; CDR3: CASSPTGGVRYEQYF; DNA: TGTGCCAGCAGTCCGACAGGGGGCGTAAGGTACGAGCAGTACTTC
J: TRBJ2-7; size: .; D: .; V: TRBV28; CDR3: CASSRRWNEQYF; DNA: TGTGCCAGCAGTCGGAGGTGGAACGAGCAGTACTTC
J: TRBJ2-5; size: once; D: .; V: TRBV30; CDR3: CAWSKAGLNPLAQYF; DNA: TGTGCCTGGAGTAAGGCGGGACTGAACCCCCTAGCCCAGTACTTC
J: TRBJ1-6; size: .; D: .; V: TRBV5-1; CDR3: CASSLDRVGNSPLHF; DNA: TGCGCCAGCAGCTTGGACAGGGTGGGGAATTCACCCCTCCACTTT
J: TRBJ2-7; size: .; D: .; V: TRBV27; CDR3: CASSLFPPHEQYF; DNA: TGTGCCAGCAGTTTATTCCCCCCTCACGAGCAGTACTTC
J: TRBJ2-1; size: .; D: TRBD2; V: TRBV2; CDR3: CASSSPGLATYNEQFF; DNA: TGTGCCAGCAGTTCCCCGGGACTAGCGACTTACAATGAGCAGTTCTTC
J: TRBJ2-1; size: .; D: .; V: TRBV12-2; CDR3: CASRLSLAGGDNEQFF; DNA: TGTGCAAGTCGCTTATCTCTAGCGGGAGGGGATAATGAGCAGTTCTTC
J: TRBJ1-4; size: .; D: TRBD1; V: TRBV7-9; CDR3: CASSVRQGVNEKLFF; DNA: TGTGCCAGCAGCGTCAGACAGGGGGTTAATGAAAAACTGTTTTTT
J: TRBJ1-2; size: .; D: .; V: TRBV12-5; CDR3: CASGLGGRSPYYGYTF; DNA: TGTGCTAGTGGTTTGGGGGGACGGAGCCCCTACTATGGCTACACCTTC
J: TRBJ1-6; size: .; D: .; V: TRBV4-3; CDR3: CASSQEGTNSPLHF; DNA: TGCGCCAGCAGCCAAGAGGGGACCAATTCACCCCTCCACTTT
J: TRBJ2-7; size: .; D: .; V: TRBV5-4; CDR3: CASSLPADEQYF; DNA: TGTGCCAGCAGCTTACCCGCCGACGAGCAGTACTTC
J: TRBJ1-2; size: .; D: .; V: TRBV27; CDR3: CASSFWDNYGYTF; DNA: TGTGCCAGCAGTTTCTGGGACAACTATGGCTACACCTTC
J: TRBJ2-7; size: .; D: .; V: TRBV23-1; CDR3: CASAPDEPDEQYF; DNA: TGCGCCAGCGCCCCGGACGAACCTGACGAGCAGTACTTC
J: TRBJ1-2; size: once; D: TRBD1; V: TRBV19; CDR3: CASSPLENRGRNYGYTF; DNA: TGTGCCAGTAGTCCTCTCGAAAACAGGGGGCGTAACTATGGCTACACCTTC
J: TRBJ2-6; size: once; D: .; V: TRBV18; CDR3: CASSRRGLGTADSGANVLTF; DNA: TGTGCCAGCTCACGTCGAGGGCTGGGGACGGCCGACTCTGGGGCCAACGTCCTGACTTTC
J: TRBJ2-1; size: .; D: .; V: TRBV11-3; CDR3: CASSWGPGNEQFF; DNA: TGTGCCAGCAGCTGGGGCCCGGGGAATGAGCAGTTCTTC
J: TRBJ2-3; size: .; D: .; V: TRBV19; CDR3: CASSIGTGSTDTQYF; DNA: TGTGCCAGTAGTATAGGGACTGGTTCCACAGATACGCAGTATTTT
J: TRBJ2-7; size: .; D: .; V: TRBV5-1; CDR3: CASSLVASESYEQYF; DNA: TGCGCCAGCAGCTTGGTGGCTAGCGAGTCCTACGAGCAGTACTTC
J: TRBJ2-7; size: .; D: TRBD2; V: TRBV7-2; CDR3: CASSQQPSGGYEQYF; DNA: TGTGCCAGCAGCCAGCAACCTAGCGGGGGTTACGAGCAGTACTTC
J: TRBJ2-7; size: once; D: TRBD1; V: TRBV7-8; CDR3: CASSPGQTFSYEQYF; DNA: TGTGCCAGCAGCCCGGGACAGACCTTTTCCTACGAGCAGTACTTC
J: TRBJ2-7; size: .; D: .; V: TRBV6-1; CDR3: CASTNRASYEQYF; DNA: TGTGCCAGCACGAACCGGGCCTCCTACGAGCAGTACTTC
J: TRBJ1-4; size: .; D: .; V: TRBV4-3; CDR3: CASSREVTNEKLFF; DNA: TGCGCCAGCAGCCGGGAAGTAACTAATGAAAAACTGTTTTTT
J: TRBJ2-7; size: .; D: .; V: TRBV11-2; CDR3: CASSLDRESYEQYF; DNA: TGTGCCAGCAGCTTAGACAGGGAATCCTACGAGCAGTACTTC
J: TRBJ1-1; size: .; D: .; V: TRBV6-6; CDR3: CASSTTENTEAFF; DNA: TGTGCCAGCAGTACGACAGAGAACACTGAAGCTTTCTTT
J: TRBJ2-7; size: .; D: .; V: TRBV5-5; CDR3: CASSSFRGYEQYF; DNA: TGTGCCAGCAGCTCCTTCAGGGGCTACGAGCAGTACTTC
J: TRBJ2-5; size: .; D: TRBD1; V: TRBV5-4; CDR3: CASSLGTGLKETQYF; DNA: TGTGCCAGCAGCTTGGGGACAGGGCTAAAGGAGACCCAGTACTTC
J: TRBJ1-5; size: .; D: .; V: TRBV30; CDR3: CAWSQTSNQPQHF; DNA: TGTGCCTGGAGTCAGACAAGCAATCAGCCCCAGCATTTT
J: TRBJ1-1; size: .; D: .; V: TRBV28; CDR3: CASSIPGIEAFF; DNA: TGTGCCAGCAGTATACCGGGCATTGAAGCTTTCTTT
J: TRBJ1-2; size: .; D: .; V: TRBV5-1; CDR3: CASSSLGPTSYGYTF; DNA: TGCGCCAGCAGCTCACTCGGACCTACGAGCTATGGCTACACCTTC
J: TRBJ1-5; size: .; D: .; V: TRBV30; CDR3: CAWSVQGKGNQPQHF; DNA: TGTGCCTGGAGTGTGCAGGGAAAGGGCAATCAGCCCCAGCATTTT
J: TRBJ2-2; size: .; D: .; V: TRBV5-6; CDR3: CASKGLISGELFF; DNA: TGTGCCAGCAAAGGGTTGATTTCCGGGGAGCTGTTTTTT
J: TRBJ2-4; size: once; D: .; V: TRBV7-8; CDR3: CASSLAPVGLADVAKNIQYF; DNA: TGTGCCAGCAGCTTGGCCCCGGTTGGCCTAGCAGACGTGGCCAAAAACATTCAGTACTTC
J: TRBJ2-5; size: .; D: .; V: TRBV5-1; CDR3: CASSWTGDQETQYF; DNA: TGCGCCAGCAGCTGGACGGGGGATCAAGAGACCCAGTACTTC
J: TRBJ2-6; size: .; D: .; V: TRBV10-3; CDR3: CAISDFTRSGANVLTF; DNA: TGTGCCATCAGTGATTTCACCCGCTCTGGGGCCAACGTCCTGACTTTC
J: TRBJ1-5; size: .; D: .; V: TRBV9; CDR3: CASSVPKLVVKQPQHF; DNA: TGTGCCAGCAGCGTACCCAAATTGGTTGTTAAACAGCCCCAGCATTTT
J: TRBJ1-2; size: .; D: TRBD1; V: TRBV6-1; CDR3: CASSKRQGTFYGYTF; DNA: TGTGCCAGCAGTAAGAGACAGGGAACTTTCTATGGCTACACCTTC
J: TRBJ2-7; size: .; D: TRBD1; V: TRBV4-1; CDR3: CASSRLPGQGANEQYF; DNA: TGCGCCAGCAGCCGATTACCGGGACAGGGGGCAAACGAGCAGTACTTC
J: TRBJ1-2; size: .; D: .; V: TRBV7-9; CDR3: CASSRDVAGVGYTF; DNA: TGTGCCAGCAGCCGGGACGTCGCTGGGGTCGGCTACACCTTC